These 19 T cell receptor beta chains came from one sample sequenced in a study of yellow fever vaccine responses in identical twins. TCRdb itself ran the RT-PCR reads through MiXCR, one entry per CDR3 protein. Counted here are 30,000 to 40,000 distinct CDR3 sequences, about 63% occurring once; the ten biggest clones make up about 4.6%. The source was T cells from blood (PBMCs), unsorted or a sorted subset (not recorded which), collected before or after yellow fever vaccination (not recorded which). These receptors were obtained from a woman younger than 30 who received the yellow fever vaccine.

V and J are TRBV6-5 and TRBJ2-7; 9 nucleotides align to TRBD2. Germline CDR1 and CDR2: MNHEY and SVGAGI. Trimming at V came to 4 bases and at J to 5 bases, leaving 9 bases not matched to a gene. The CDR3 length is 15 residues. The CDR3 region is CASSSIGAGGDEQYF. The CDR3, as DNA: TGTGCCAGCAGTTCCATTGGAGCGGGAGGCGACGAGCAGTACTTC.

This chain joins TRBV13 and TRBJ1-5; D is uncertain. The CDR3 is 13 residues long. The V end lost 10 bases, the J end lost 4 bases, and 14 bases lay between the germline ends. The germline V gene has CDR1 PRHDT and CDR2 FYEKMQ (reference sequence). The CDR3 bases are TGTGCCATCGCCAACCAGGAAAATCAGCCCCAGCATTTT. Protein product: CAIANQENQPQHF. Drawing the rest from reference TRBV13 and TRBJ1-5, the complete variable domain is AAGVIQSPRHLIKEKRETATLKCYPIPRHDTVYWYQQGPGQDPQFLISFYEKMQSDKGSIPDRFSAQQFSDYHSELNMSSLELGDSALYFCAIANQENQPQHFGDGTRLSIL.

The chain is built from TRBV12-3 or TRBV12-4 and TRBJ1-5; unclear D gene. The CDR3 sequence is 14 residues long. V was cut by 9 bases and J by 2 bases, with 14 bases left in between. CDR3 amino acids: CASSGSIRNQPQHF. The CDR3 region has the DNA TGTGCCAGTTCAGGATCCATCCGCAATCAGCCCCAGCATTTT.

The chain carries TRBV24-1 and TRBJ2-1; 8 positions agree with TRBD1. This CDR3 is built from 15 residues. Germline CDR1 reads KGHDR; CDR2 reads SFDVKD. The V segment lost 1 base and the J segment 7 bases; nucleotides outside the gene matches: 5. CDR3 coding DNA: TGTGCCACCAGTGATTTACGGACAGGGCGGAATGAGCAGTTCTTC. As protein: CATSDLRTGRNEQFF.

V is TRBV7-1 and J is TRBJ2-2, with 7 positions matching TRBD2. TRBV7-1 is treated as an ORF (open reading frame) with a function not yet certain. The CDR3 has 15 residues. V lost 3 bases to trimming and J lost 4 bases; unmatched junction nucleotides: 5. The CDR3 DNA reads TGTGCCAGCAGCTCTGCGGGGGTTCGCACCGGGGAGCTGTTTTTT. Protein: CASSSAGVRTGELFF.

The genes are TRBV7-6 and TRBJ1-5; D remains ambiguous. CDR3 size: 13 residues. Looked up from germline, CDR1 is SGHVS and CDR2 is FNYEAQ. Deletions cut 6 bases from V and 3 bases from J, with 9 bases between. For the CDR3, the DNA is TGTGCCAGCAGTCGAATGTTCAATCAGCCCCAGCATTTT. Its translation is CASSRMFNQPQHF.

V and J are TRBV2 and TRBJ2-3, with D possibly being TRBD1 (5 bases). The CDR3 totals 12 residues. Trimming pared 9 bases from V and 2 bases from J, leaving 9 bases between. From germline, CDR1 is SNHLY and CDR2 FYNNEI. The CDR3 DNA sequence: TGTGCCAGAACGACAGACACAGATACGCAGTATTTT. This gives the protein CARTTDTDTQYF.

The rearrangement uses TRBV7-2 and TRBJ2-3; 9 bases are shared with TRBD2. CDR3 length: 14 amino acids. Germline V gene sequence: CDR1 SGHTA, CDR2 FQGNSA. Trimming cost V 5 bases and J 7 bases; bases outside gene matches: 7. The DNA for the CDR3 is TGTGCCAGCAGCCAGGGGACTAGCTCAAATACGCAGTATTTT. Its protein product is CASSQGTSSNTQYF.

This chain uses TRBV4-1 with TRBJ1-1, with D perhaps TRBD1 (6 bases). V gave up 3 bases and J gave up 0 bases, with 11 bases separating them. Germline-derived CDR1 and CDR2 are MGHRA and YSYEKL. This CDR3 is built from 15 residues. DNA for the CDR3: TGCGCCAGCAGCCATGGACAGACACTGAACACTGAAGCTTTCTTT. Protein product: CASSHGQTLNTEAFF.

In its sample, this clonotype was seen a few times. This chain connects TRBV4-1 to TRBJ1-6; perhaps TRBD1 as D (6 bases). The CDR3 extends over 15 amino acids. V lost 4 bases to trimming and J lost 9 bases, with 16 bases between them. Germline V CDR1 and CDR2: MGHRA, YSYEKL. CDR3 bases: TGCGCCAGCAGCCCTCGAAGGGGGGTCGGTTCACCCCTCCACTTT. This gives the protein CASSPRRGVGSPLHF.

The genes are TRBV15 and TRBJ2-7, with D uncertain. Germline CDR1 LNHNV, CDR2 YYDKDF (reference sequence). V lost 0 bases and J lost 7, with 7 bases in between. The CDR3 covers 12 residues. The CDR3 loop reads CATSRDGMEQYF. The CDR3 DNA sequence: TGTGCCACCAGCAGAGATGGTATGGAGCAGTACTTC. The entire variable domain, with the rest obtained from reference TRBV15 and TRBJ2-7, is as follows: DAMVIQNPRYQVTQFGKPVTLSCSQTLNHNVMYWYQQKSSQAPKLLFHYYDKDFNNEADTPDNFQSRRPNTSFCFLDIRSPGLGDTAMYLCATSRDGMEQYFGPGTRLTVT.

There are a few counts of this clonotype. The chain carries TRBV20-1 and TRBJ1-1; possible D gene TRBD1, 5 bases. The CDR3 sequence is 13 residues long. Germline CDR1 DFQATT, CDR2 SNEGSKA (reference sequence). Trimming removed 6 bases at V and 1 base at J, with 12 bases between. The CDR3 bases are TGCAGTGCCCGAGAACAGGCGAACACTGAAGCTTTCTTT. Residues: CSAREQANTEAFF.

The chain recombines TRBV25-1 with TRBJ1-1; the D is unclear. The CDR3 is 13 amino acids. V was pared by 5 bases and J by 0 bases, with 7 bases between. CDR1 MGHDK and CDR2 SYGVNS come from the germline V gene. The CDR3: CASSPPMNTEAFF. The CDR3 DNA sequence: TGTGCCAGCAGTCCCCCTATGAACACTGAAGCTTTCTTT.

The genes are TRBV7-9 and TRBJ2-4; TRBD2 is a possible D gene (6 bases). With 3 bases removed from V and 8 bases from J, the gap between germline ends came to 11 bases. Germline V gene lookup returns CDR1 SEHNR and CDR2 FQNEAQ (reference sequence). The CDR3 runs to 13 residues. In DNA form, the CDR3 reads TGTGCCAGCAGCTTTCTCCCGGGGGACATTCAGTACTTC. Translating gives CASSFLPGDIQYF.

Relative to its sample, this clonotype is medium-sized. This chain connects TRBV16 to TRBJ1-5; the D gene is possibly TRBD1 (6 bases). The germline V gene encodes CDR1 KGHSY and CDR2 FQNENV. Trimming took 0 bases from V and 4 from J, leaving 13 bases between them. The CDR3 is 16 amino acids. The CDR3 nucleotides read TGTGCCAGCAGCCAATCTTGGGGGGCTCAAAATCAGCCCCAGCATTTT. The encoded protein is CASSQSWGAQNQPQHF.

This rearrangement joins TRBV20-1 to TRBJ1-5; the D gene is possibly TRBD1 (6 bases). From germline, CDR1 is DFQATT and CDR2 SNEGSKA (reference sequence). V was clipped by 0 bases and J by 3 bases, with 9 bases between them. CDR3 length equals 14 residues. The CDR3 loop reads CSARDGTLNQPQHF. The CDR3 DNA reads as TGCAGTGCTAGAGACGGGACACTCAATCAGCCCCAGCATTTT.

This chain joins TRBV6-1 and TRBJ1-3; D uncertain. Looked up from germline, CDR1 is MNHNS and CDR2 is SASEGT. CDR3 size: 15 residues. Trimming left V 5 bases short and J 0 bases short, with 11 bases between. The CDR3 nucleotides are TGTGCCAGCAGTCCCCAGCCCGCCTCTGGAAACACCATATATTTT. Translation gives CASSPQPASGNTIYF.

This chain uses TRBV10-3 with TRBJ2-7, with a tentative D call TRBD1 (6 bases). CDR1 is ENHRY, CDR2 SYGVKD, per germline. Trimming removed 9 bases from V and 3 bases from J, with 9 bases in between. The CDR3 extends over 11 amino acids. The CDR3 protein is CAIGQLYEQYV. DNA of the CDR3: TGTGCCATAGGACAGCTCTACGAGCAGTACGTC.

Only a few counts were recorded for this clonotype. This sequence joins TRBV29-1 and TRBJ2-1, with no clear D. CDR3 size: 15 residues. V lost 4 bases and J 3 bases, leaving 16 bases between the germline ends. Germline CDR1 is SQVTM and CDR2 is ANQGSEA. The CDR3 protein is CSVVSSGYVYNEQFF. CDR3 nucleotides: TGCAGCGTTGTGAGTTCAGGATACGTCTACAATGAGCAGTTCTTC.